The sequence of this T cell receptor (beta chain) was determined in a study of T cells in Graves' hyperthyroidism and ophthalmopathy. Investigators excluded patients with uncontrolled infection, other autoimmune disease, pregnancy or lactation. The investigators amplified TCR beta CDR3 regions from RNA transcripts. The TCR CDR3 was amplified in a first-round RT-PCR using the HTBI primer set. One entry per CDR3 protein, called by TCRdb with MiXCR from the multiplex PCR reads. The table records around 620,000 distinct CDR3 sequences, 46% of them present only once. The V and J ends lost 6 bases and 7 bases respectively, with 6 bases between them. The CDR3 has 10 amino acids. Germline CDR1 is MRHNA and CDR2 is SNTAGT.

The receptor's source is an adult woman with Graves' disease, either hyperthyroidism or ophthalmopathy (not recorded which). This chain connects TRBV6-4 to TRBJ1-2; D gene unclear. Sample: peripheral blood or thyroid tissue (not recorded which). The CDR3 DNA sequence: TGTGCCAGCAGGGATATTGGCTACACCTTC. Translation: CASRDIGYTF.